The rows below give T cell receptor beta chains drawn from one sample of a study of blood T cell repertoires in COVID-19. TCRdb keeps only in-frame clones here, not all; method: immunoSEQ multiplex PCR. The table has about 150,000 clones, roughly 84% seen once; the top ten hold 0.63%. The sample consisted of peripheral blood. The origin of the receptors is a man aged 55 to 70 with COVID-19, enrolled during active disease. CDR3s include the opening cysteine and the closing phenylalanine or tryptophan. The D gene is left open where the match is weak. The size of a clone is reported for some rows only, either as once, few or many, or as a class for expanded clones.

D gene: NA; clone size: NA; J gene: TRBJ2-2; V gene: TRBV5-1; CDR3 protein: CASSNGQLANTGELFF; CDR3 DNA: TGCGCCAGCAGCAACGGACAGCTCGCGAACACCGGGGAGCTGTTTTTT
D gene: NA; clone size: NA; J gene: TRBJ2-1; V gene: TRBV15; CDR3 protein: CATGETSSYNEQFF; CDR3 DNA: TGTGCCACCGGAGAAACTAGCTCCTACAATGAGCAGTTCTTC
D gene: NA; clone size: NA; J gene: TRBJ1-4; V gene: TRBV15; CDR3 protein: CATSRGGAGEREKLFF; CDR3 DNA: TGTGCCACCAGCAGGGGGGGGGCAGGGGAGCGAGAAAAACTGTTTTTT
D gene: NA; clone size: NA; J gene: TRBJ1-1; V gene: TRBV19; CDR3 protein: CASSIGGISTEAFF; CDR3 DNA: TGTGCCAGTAGTATAGGAGGAATTAGCACTGAAGCTTTCTTT
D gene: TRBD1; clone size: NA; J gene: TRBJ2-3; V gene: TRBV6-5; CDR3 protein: CASSRQGDTQYF; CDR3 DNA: TGTGCCAGCAGTAGACAGGGGGATACGCAGTATTTT
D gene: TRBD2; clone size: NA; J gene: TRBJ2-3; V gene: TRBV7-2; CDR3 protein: CASSIPGLAGGPTDTQYF; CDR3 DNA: TGTGCCAGCAGCATTCCGGGACTAGCGGGGGGCCCTACAGATACGCAGTATTTT
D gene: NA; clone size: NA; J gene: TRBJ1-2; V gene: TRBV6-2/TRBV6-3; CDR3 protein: CASSQAGSYGYTF; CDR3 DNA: TGTGCCAGCAGCCAAGCGGGCTCCTATGGCTACACCTTC
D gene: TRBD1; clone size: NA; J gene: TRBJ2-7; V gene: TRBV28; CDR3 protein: CASSLTTGFKYEQYF; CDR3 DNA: TGTGCCAGCAGTCTAACGACAGGGTTCAAGTACGAGCAGTACTTC
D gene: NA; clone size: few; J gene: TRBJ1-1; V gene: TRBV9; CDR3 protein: CASSVADRNTEAFF; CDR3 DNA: TGTGCCAGCAGCGTAGCCGACAGGAACACTGAAGCTTTCTTT
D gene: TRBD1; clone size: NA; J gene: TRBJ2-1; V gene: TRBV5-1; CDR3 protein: CASSPGQFYNEQFF; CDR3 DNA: TGCGCCAGCAGCCCGGGACAGTTCTACAATGAGCAGTTCTTC
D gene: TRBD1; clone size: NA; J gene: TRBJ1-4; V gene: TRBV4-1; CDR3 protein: CATGPGQGVRFEKLFF; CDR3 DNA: TGCGCCACCGGGCCAGGACAGGGAGTACGGTTTGAAAAACTGTTTTTT
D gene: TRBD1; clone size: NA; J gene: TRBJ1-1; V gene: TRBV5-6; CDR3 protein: CASSFTGANTEAFF; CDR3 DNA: TGTGCCAGCAGCTTCACAGGGGCGAACACTGAAGCTTTCTTT
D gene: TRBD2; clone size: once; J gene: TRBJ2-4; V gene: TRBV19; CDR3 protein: CASSIVNSGLALIGAKNIQYF; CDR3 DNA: TGTGCCAGTAGTATAGTCAACTCGGGACTAGCGTTGATAGGAGCCAAAAACATTCAGTACTTC
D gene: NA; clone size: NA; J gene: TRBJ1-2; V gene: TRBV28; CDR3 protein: CASSPLGGGGHGYTF; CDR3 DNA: TGTGCCAGCAGCCCCCTTGGGGGGGGAGGTCATGGCTACACCTTC
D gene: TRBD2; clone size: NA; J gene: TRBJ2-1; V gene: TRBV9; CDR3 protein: CASSAGLGEDNEQFF; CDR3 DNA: TGTGCCAGCAGCGCCGGACTAGGGGAAGACAATGAGCAGTTCTTC
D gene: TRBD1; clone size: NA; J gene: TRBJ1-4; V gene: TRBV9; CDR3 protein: CASSGLGDSNEKLFF; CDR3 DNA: TGTGCCAGCAGCGGACTAGGGGACAGTAATGAAAAACTGTTTTTT
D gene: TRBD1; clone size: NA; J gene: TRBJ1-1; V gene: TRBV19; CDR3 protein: CASTPRTGNPEAFF; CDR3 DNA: TGTGCCAGTACCCCCCGGACAGGGAACCCTGAAGCTTTCTTT
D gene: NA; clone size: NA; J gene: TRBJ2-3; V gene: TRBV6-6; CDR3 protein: CASSYADSSTDTQYF; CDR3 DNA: TGTGCCAGCAGTTACGCCGACAGCAGCACAGATACGCAGTATTTT
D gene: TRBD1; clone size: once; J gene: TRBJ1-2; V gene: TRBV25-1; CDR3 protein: CASSGGTGTYGYTF; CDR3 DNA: TGTGCCAGCAGTGGGGGGACAGGGACCTATGGCTACACCTTC
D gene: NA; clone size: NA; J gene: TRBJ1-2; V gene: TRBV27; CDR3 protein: CASSSPEEGRYGYTF; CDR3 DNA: TGTGCCAGCAGTTCCCCCGAGGAGGGGCGCTATGGCTACACCTTC
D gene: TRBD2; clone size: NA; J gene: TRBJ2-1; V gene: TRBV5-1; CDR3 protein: CASSSNSGGAYNEQFF; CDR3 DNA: TGCGCCAGCAGCTCAAATAGCGGGGGGGCCTACAATGAGCAGTTCTTC
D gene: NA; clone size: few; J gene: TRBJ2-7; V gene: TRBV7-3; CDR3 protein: CASSLNRLPSYEQYF; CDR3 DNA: TGTGCCAGCAGCTTAAACCGACTACCCTCCTACGAGCAGTACTTC
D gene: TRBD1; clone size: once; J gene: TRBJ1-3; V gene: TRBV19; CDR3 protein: CASSDHRGDSGNTIYF; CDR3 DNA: TGTGCCAGTAGTGATCACAGGGGCGACTCTGGAAACACCATATATTTT
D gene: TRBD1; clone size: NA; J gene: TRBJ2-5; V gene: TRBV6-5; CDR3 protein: CASTDRGPFTETQYF; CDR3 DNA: TGTGCCAGCACGGACAGGGGACCTTTTACAGAGACCCAGTACTTC
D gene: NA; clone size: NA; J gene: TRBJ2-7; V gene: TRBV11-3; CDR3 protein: CASSFTEDEQYF; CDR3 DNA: TGTGCCAGCAGTTTTACCGAGGACGAGCAGTACTTC
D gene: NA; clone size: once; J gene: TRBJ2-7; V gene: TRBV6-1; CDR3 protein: CASSESPTAAYEQYF; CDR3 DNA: TGTGCCAGCAGTGAATCCCCGACAGCCGCCTACGAGCAGTACTTC
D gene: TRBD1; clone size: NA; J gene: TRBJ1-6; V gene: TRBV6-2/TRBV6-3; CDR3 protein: CASSYSARGNSPLHF; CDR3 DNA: TGTGCCAGCAGTTACTCGGCCAGGGGGAATTCACCCCTCCACTTT
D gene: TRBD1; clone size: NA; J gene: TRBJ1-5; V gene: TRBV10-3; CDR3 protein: CAIRADRGVPEPQHF; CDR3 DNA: TGTGCCATCAGAGCCGACAGGGGGGTCCCGGAGCCCCAGCATTTT
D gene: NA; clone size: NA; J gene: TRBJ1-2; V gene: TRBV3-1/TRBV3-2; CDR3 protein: CASSQARRGYTF; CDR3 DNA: TGTGCCAGCAGCCAAGCGAGGAGGGGCTACACCTTC
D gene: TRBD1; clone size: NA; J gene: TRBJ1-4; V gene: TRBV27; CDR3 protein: CASSIGTGNEKLFF; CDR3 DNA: TGTGCCAGCAGTATAGGGACAGGGAATGAAAAACTGTTTTTT
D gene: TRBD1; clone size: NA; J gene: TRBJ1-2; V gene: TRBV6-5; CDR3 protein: CASSPGDRDYGYTF; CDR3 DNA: TGTGCCAGCAGCCCGGGGGACAGGGACTATGGCTACACCTTC
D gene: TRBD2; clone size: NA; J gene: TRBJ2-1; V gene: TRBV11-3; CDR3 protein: CASSFRGGSGSPHNEQFF; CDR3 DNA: TGTGCCAGCAGCTTCCGTGGGGGTAGCGGGAGTCCCCACAATGAGCAGTTCTTC
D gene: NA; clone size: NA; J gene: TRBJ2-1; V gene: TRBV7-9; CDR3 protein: CASSFDSSSDEQFF; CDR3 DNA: TGTGCCAGCAGCTTTGACTCATCCTCGGATGAGCAGTTCTTC
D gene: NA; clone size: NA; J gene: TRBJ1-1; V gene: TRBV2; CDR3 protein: CASSDVGIQAEAFF; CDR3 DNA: TGTGCCAGCAGTGACGTCGGGATTCAGGCTGAAGCTTTCTTT
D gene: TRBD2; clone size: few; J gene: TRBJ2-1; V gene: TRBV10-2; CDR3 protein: CASRTSGSYNEQFF; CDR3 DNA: TGCGCCAGCAGGACTAGCGGTAGTTACAATGAGCAGTTCTTC
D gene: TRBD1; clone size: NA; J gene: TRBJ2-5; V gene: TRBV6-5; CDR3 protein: CASSWDRETQYF; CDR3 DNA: TGTGCCAGCAGTTGGGACAGAGAGACCCAGTACTTC
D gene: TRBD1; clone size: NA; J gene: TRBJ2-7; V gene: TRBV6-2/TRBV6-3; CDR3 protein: CASSVTGVAHYEQYF; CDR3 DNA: TGTGCCAGCAGCGTCACAGGGGTAGCCCACTACGAGCAGTACTTC
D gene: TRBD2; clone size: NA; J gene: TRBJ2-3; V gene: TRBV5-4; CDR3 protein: CASSRRLAGGTDTQYF; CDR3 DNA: TGTGCCAGCAGTCGGAGACTAGCGGGAGGGACAGATACGCAGTATTTT
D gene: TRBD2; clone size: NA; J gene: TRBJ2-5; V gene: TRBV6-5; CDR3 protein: CASSGTSGSETQYF; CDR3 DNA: TGTGCCAGTTCCGGGACTAGCGGGAGTGAGACCCAGTACTTC
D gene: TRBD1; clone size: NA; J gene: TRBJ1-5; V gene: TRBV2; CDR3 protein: CASSGQGFQPQHF; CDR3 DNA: TGTGCCAGCAGTGGACAGGGGTTTCAGCCCCAGCATTTT
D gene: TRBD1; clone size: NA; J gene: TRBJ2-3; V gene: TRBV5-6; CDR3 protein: CASSPWTGGSTDTQYF; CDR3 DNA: TGTGCCAGCAGCCCTTGGACAGGCGGTAGCACAGATACGCAGTATTTT
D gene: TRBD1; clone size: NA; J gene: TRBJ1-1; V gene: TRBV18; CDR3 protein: CASSGDRNTEAFF; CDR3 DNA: TGTGCCAGCTCAGGGGACAGGAACACTGAAGCTTTCTTT
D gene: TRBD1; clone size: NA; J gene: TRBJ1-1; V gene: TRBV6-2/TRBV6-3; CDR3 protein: CASSNSGTGGGEAFF; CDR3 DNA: TGTGCCAGCAGTAATTCCGGGACAGGGGGAGGTGAAGCTTTCTTT
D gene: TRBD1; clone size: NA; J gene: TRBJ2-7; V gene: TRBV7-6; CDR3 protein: CASSYYRDRVYEQYF; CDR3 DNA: TGTGCCAGCAGCTACTACCGGGACAGAGTCTACGAGCAGTACTTC
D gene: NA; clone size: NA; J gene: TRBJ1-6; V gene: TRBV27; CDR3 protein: CASSLRRLNSPLHF; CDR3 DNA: TGTGCCAGCAGTTTACGTAGACTAAATTCACCCCTCCACTTT
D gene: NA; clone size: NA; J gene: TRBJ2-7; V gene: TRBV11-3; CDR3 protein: CASSPEAYYEQYF; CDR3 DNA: TGTGCCAGCAGCCCCGAGGCCTACTACGAGCAGTACTTC
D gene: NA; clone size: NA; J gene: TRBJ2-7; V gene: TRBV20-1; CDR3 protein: CSASRSLGYEQYF; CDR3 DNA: TGCAGTGCTAGTCGGAGCTTAGGTTACGAGCAGTACTTC
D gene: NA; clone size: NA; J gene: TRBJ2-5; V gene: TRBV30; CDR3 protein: CAWSLAYQETQYF; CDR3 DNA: TGTGCCTGGAGTCTAGCGTACCAAGAGACCCAGTACTTC
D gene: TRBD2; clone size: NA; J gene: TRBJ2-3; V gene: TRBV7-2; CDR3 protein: CASSLQTSGGAGDTQYF; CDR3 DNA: TGTGCCAGCAGCTTACAGACTAGCGGGGGGGCAGGGGATACGCAGTATTTT
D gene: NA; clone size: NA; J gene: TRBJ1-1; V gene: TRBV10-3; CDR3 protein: CATGQLNTEAFF; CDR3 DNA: TGTGCCACCGGACAGCTGAACACTGAAGCTTTCTTT
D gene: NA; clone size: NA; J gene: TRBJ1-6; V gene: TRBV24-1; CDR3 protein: CATSRDPSSPLHF; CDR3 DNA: TGTGCCACCAGCCGGGATCCTAGTTCTCCCCTCCACTTT
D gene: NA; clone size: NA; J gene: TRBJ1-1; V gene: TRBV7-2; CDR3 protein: CASSLGWGGGTEAFF; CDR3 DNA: TGTGCCAGCAGCTTAGGATGGGGAGGCGGCACTGAAGCTTTCTTT